What follows describes a single T cell receptor beta chain. Its antigen is not known. TCRdb's table, derived via immunoSEQ multiplex PCR, lists solely in-frame clones and lacks some. Of 80,000 to 95,000 clones in the sample, around four fifths are singletons; the top ten hold 1.5% to 2%. This sample is drawn from a study of OX40 agonist ivuxolimab in advanced cancers. In the study overall: The mean age was roughly 60 years, ranging from 23 to 79, with roughly four fifths of participants male.

Trimming removed 8 bases from V and 1 base from J; junction bases left unmatched: 4. CDR1 and CDR2 (germline): SGHTA, FQGNSA. The CDR3 is 13 residues long. Study-wide results and caveats: On average, CD8+ T cells had more expanded clones than CD4+. Some patients who did not respond also had low normalized T-cell clonal expansion.

The sequenced sample was CD4+ or CD8+ T cells sorted from blood, obtained in a trial of the OX40 agonist ivuxolimab. This sequence originates from an adult with an advanced solid tumor such as melanoma, head and neck, liver or kidney cancer. This chain joins TRBV7-2 and TRBJ1-1; 7 nucleotides align to TRBD1. The CDR3: CASAGGANTEAFF. CDR3 DNA: TGTGCCAGCGCAGGGGGAGCGAACACTGAAGCTTTCTTT. Drawing the rest from reference TRBV7-2 and TRBJ1-1, the complete variable domain is GAGVSQSPSNKVTEKGKDVELRCDPISGHTALYWYRQSLGQGLEFLIYFQGNSAPDKSGLPSDRFSAERTGGSVSTLTIQRTQQEDSAVYLCASAGGANTEAFFGQGTRLTVV.